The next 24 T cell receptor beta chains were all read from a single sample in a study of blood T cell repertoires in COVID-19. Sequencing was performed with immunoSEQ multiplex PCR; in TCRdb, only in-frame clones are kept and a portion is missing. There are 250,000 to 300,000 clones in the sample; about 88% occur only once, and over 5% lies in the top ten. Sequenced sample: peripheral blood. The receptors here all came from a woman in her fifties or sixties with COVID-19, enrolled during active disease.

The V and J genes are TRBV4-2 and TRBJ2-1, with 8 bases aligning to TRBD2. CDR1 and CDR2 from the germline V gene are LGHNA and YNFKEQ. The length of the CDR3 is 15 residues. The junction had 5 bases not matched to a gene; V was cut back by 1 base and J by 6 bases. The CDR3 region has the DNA TGTGCCAGCAGCCAAGGGGTAGCGGGGAGCAATGAGCAGTTCTTC. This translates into CASSQGVAGSNEQFF.

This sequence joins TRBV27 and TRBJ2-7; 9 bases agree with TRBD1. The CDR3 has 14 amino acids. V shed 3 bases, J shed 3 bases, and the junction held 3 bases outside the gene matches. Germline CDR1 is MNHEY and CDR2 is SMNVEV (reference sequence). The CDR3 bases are TGTGCCAGCAGTTTTGGGACAGGGATCTACGAGCAGTACTTC. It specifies CASSFGTGIYEQYF.

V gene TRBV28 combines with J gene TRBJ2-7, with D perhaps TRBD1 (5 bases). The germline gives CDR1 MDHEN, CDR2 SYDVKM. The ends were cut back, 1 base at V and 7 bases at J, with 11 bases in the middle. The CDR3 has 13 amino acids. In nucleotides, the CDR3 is TGTGCCAGCAGTTTATTCAGGGTAGGGGAGCAGTACTTC. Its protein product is CASSLFRVGEQYF.

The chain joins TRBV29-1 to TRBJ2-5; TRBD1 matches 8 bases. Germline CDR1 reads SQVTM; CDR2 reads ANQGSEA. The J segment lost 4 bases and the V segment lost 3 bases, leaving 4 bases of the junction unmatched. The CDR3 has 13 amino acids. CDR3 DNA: TGCAGCGTTGACAGGGGGCAGGTAGAGACCCAGTACTTC. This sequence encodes CSVDRGQVETQYF.

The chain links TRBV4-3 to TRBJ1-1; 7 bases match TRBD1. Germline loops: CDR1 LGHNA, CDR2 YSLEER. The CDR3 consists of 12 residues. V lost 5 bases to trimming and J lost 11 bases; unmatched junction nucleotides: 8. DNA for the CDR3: TGCGCCAGCAGCATCCGGACAGGACCGGCTTTCTTT. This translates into CASSIRTGPAFF.

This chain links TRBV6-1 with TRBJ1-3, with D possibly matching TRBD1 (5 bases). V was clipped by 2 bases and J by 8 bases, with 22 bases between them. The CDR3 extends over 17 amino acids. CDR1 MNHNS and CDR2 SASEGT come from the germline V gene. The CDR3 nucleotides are TGTGCCAGCAGTGAAAAGCCGATCGGGGACTTGTGGGACACCATATATTTT. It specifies CASSEKPIGDLWDTIYF.

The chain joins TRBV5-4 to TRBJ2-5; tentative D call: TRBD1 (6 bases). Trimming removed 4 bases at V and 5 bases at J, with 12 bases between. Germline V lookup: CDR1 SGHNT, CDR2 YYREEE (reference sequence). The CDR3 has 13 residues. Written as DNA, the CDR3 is TGTGCCAGCAGCCCCGAGAGGGGGGAGACCCAGTACTTC. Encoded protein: CASSPERGETQYF.

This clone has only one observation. The CDR3 DNA reads TGTGCCAGCAGTTTAACTTTGAACACTGAAGCTTTCTTT. Protein sequence: CASSLTLNTEAFF. The V gene is TRBV12-3 or TRBV12-4, the J gene TRBJ1-1; D remains unclear. The CDR3 loop spans 13 amino acids. V gave up 2 bases and J gave up 0 bases, with 4 bases separating them.

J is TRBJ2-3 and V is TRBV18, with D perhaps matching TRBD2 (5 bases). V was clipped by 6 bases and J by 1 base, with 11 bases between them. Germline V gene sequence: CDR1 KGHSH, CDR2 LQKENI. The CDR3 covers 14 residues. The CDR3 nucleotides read TGTGCCAGCTCCCACGGGATCGGCACAGATACGCAGTATTTT. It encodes CASSHGIGTDTQYF.

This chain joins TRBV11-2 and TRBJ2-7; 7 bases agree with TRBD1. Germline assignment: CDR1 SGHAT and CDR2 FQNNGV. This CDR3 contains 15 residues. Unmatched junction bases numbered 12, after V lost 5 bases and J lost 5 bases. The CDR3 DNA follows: TGTGCCAGCAGCCTAAGCCTGGAAGACAGGGACGAGCAGTACTTC. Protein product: CASSLSLEDRDEQYF.

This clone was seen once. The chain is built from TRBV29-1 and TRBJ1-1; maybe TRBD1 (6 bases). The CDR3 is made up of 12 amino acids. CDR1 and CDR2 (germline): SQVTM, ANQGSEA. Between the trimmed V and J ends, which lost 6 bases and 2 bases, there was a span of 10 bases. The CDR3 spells CSVARGNTEAFF. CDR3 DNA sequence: TGCAGCGTCGCCAGGGGTAACACTGAAGCTTTCTTT.

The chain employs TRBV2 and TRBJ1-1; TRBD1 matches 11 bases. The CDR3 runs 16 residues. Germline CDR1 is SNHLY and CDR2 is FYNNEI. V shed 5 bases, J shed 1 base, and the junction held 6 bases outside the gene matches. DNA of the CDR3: TGTGCCAGCAGTAAGGGACAGGGGGACTCGAACACTGAAGCTTTCTTT. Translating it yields CASSKGQGDSNTEAFF.

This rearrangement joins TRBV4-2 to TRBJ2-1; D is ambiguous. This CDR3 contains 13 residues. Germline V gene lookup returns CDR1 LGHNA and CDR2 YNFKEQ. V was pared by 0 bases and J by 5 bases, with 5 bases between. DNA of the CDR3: TGTGCCAGCAGCCAAGAAGGAGACAATGAGCAGTTCTTC. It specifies CASSQEGDNEQFF.

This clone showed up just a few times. The CDR3 here is CASSAQGSRGYTF. In DNA form, the CDR3 reads TGTGCCAGTAGTGCGCAGGGGAGTCGAGGCTACACCTTC. This sequence joins TRBV19 and TRBJ1-2, with D possibly TRBD1 on 6 matching bases. This CDR3 is 13 amino acids long. Between the trimmed V and J ends, which lost 5 bases and 8 bases, there was a span of 15 bases. Germline V CDR1 and CDR2: LNHDA, SQIVND (reference sequence).

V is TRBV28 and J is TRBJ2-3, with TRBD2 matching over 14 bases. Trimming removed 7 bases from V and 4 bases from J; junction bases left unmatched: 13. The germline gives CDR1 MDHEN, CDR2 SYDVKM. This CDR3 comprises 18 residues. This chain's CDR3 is CASTTGGLAGVIPDTQYF. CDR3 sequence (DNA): TGTGCCAGCACCACTGGGGGACTAGCGGGAGTTATACCAGATACGCAGTATTTT.

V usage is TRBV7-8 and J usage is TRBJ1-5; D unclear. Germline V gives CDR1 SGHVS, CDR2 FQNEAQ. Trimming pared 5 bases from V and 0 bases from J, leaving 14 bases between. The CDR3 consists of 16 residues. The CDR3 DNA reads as TGTGCCAGCAGCCTGGAGGGCAGTTATAGCAATCAGCCCCAGCATTTT. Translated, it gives CASSLEGSYSNQPQHF.

DNA of the CDR3: TGTGCCAGCTCACCACGACCGGGACAGCTACGAGGGACCCAGTACTTC. Encoded protein: CASSPRPGQLRGTQYF. This rearrangement joins TRBV18 to TRBJ2-5; 7 bases match TRBD1. This CDR3 has 16 amino acids. After removal of 1 base from V and 7 bases from J, the junction contained 12 bases not matched to a gene. Germline V gives CDR1 KGHSH, CDR2 LQKENI.

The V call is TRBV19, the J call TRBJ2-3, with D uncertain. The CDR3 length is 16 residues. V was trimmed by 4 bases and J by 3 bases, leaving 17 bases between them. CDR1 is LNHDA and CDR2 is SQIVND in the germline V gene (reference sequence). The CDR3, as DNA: TGTGCCAGTAGTAAAGGCTCGGCAGTGGAGACAGATACGCAGTATTTT. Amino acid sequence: CASSKGSAVETDTQYF.

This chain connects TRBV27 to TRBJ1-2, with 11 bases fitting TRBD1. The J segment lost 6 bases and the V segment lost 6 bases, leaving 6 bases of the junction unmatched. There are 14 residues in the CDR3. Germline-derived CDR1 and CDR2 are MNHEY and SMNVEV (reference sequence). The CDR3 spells CASSTRTGGHGYTF. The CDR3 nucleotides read TGTGCCAGCAGCACCCGGACAGGGGGCCATGGCTACACCTTC.

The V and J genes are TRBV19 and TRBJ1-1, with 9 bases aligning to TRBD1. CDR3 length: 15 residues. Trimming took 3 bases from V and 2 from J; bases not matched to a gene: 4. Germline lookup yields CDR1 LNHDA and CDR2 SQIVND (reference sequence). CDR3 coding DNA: TGTGCCAGTAGTATTCCGGGACAGGGTAACACTGAAGCTTTCTTT. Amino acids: CASSIPGQGNTEAFF.

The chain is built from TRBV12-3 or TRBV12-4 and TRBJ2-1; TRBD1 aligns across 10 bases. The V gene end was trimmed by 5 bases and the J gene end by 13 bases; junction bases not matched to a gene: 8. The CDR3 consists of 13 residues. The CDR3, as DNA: TGTGCCAGCAGTGCGACAGGGGGCCCACCCCAGTTCTTC. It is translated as CASSATGGPPQFF.

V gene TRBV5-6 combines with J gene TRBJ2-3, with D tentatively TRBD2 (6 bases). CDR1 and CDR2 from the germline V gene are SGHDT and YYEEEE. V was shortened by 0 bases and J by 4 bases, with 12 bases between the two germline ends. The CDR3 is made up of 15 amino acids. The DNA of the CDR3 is TGTGCCAGCAGCTTGGCCGGGACTTTGGCAGATACGCAGTATTTT. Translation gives CASSLAGTLADTQYF.

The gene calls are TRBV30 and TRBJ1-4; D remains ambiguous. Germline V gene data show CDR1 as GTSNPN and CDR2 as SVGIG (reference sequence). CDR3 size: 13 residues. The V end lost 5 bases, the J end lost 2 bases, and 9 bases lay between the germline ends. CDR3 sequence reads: CAWGRGTNEKLFF. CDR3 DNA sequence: TGTGCCTGGGGCAGAGGGACTAATGAAAAACTGTTTTTT. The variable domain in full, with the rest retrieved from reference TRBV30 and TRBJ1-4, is SQTIHQWPATLVQPVGSPLSLECTVEGTSNPNLYWYRQAAGRGLQLLFYSVGIGQISSEVPQNLSASRPQDRQFILSSKKLLLSDSGFYLCAWGRGTNEKLFFGSGTQLSVL.

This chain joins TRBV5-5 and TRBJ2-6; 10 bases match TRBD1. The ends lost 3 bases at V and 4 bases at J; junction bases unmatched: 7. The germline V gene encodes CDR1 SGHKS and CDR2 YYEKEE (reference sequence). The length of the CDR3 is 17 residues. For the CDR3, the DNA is TGTGCCAGCAGCTCCGGGACAGGGGTCGCCGGGGCCAACGTCCTGACTTTC. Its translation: CASSSGTGVAGANVLTF.